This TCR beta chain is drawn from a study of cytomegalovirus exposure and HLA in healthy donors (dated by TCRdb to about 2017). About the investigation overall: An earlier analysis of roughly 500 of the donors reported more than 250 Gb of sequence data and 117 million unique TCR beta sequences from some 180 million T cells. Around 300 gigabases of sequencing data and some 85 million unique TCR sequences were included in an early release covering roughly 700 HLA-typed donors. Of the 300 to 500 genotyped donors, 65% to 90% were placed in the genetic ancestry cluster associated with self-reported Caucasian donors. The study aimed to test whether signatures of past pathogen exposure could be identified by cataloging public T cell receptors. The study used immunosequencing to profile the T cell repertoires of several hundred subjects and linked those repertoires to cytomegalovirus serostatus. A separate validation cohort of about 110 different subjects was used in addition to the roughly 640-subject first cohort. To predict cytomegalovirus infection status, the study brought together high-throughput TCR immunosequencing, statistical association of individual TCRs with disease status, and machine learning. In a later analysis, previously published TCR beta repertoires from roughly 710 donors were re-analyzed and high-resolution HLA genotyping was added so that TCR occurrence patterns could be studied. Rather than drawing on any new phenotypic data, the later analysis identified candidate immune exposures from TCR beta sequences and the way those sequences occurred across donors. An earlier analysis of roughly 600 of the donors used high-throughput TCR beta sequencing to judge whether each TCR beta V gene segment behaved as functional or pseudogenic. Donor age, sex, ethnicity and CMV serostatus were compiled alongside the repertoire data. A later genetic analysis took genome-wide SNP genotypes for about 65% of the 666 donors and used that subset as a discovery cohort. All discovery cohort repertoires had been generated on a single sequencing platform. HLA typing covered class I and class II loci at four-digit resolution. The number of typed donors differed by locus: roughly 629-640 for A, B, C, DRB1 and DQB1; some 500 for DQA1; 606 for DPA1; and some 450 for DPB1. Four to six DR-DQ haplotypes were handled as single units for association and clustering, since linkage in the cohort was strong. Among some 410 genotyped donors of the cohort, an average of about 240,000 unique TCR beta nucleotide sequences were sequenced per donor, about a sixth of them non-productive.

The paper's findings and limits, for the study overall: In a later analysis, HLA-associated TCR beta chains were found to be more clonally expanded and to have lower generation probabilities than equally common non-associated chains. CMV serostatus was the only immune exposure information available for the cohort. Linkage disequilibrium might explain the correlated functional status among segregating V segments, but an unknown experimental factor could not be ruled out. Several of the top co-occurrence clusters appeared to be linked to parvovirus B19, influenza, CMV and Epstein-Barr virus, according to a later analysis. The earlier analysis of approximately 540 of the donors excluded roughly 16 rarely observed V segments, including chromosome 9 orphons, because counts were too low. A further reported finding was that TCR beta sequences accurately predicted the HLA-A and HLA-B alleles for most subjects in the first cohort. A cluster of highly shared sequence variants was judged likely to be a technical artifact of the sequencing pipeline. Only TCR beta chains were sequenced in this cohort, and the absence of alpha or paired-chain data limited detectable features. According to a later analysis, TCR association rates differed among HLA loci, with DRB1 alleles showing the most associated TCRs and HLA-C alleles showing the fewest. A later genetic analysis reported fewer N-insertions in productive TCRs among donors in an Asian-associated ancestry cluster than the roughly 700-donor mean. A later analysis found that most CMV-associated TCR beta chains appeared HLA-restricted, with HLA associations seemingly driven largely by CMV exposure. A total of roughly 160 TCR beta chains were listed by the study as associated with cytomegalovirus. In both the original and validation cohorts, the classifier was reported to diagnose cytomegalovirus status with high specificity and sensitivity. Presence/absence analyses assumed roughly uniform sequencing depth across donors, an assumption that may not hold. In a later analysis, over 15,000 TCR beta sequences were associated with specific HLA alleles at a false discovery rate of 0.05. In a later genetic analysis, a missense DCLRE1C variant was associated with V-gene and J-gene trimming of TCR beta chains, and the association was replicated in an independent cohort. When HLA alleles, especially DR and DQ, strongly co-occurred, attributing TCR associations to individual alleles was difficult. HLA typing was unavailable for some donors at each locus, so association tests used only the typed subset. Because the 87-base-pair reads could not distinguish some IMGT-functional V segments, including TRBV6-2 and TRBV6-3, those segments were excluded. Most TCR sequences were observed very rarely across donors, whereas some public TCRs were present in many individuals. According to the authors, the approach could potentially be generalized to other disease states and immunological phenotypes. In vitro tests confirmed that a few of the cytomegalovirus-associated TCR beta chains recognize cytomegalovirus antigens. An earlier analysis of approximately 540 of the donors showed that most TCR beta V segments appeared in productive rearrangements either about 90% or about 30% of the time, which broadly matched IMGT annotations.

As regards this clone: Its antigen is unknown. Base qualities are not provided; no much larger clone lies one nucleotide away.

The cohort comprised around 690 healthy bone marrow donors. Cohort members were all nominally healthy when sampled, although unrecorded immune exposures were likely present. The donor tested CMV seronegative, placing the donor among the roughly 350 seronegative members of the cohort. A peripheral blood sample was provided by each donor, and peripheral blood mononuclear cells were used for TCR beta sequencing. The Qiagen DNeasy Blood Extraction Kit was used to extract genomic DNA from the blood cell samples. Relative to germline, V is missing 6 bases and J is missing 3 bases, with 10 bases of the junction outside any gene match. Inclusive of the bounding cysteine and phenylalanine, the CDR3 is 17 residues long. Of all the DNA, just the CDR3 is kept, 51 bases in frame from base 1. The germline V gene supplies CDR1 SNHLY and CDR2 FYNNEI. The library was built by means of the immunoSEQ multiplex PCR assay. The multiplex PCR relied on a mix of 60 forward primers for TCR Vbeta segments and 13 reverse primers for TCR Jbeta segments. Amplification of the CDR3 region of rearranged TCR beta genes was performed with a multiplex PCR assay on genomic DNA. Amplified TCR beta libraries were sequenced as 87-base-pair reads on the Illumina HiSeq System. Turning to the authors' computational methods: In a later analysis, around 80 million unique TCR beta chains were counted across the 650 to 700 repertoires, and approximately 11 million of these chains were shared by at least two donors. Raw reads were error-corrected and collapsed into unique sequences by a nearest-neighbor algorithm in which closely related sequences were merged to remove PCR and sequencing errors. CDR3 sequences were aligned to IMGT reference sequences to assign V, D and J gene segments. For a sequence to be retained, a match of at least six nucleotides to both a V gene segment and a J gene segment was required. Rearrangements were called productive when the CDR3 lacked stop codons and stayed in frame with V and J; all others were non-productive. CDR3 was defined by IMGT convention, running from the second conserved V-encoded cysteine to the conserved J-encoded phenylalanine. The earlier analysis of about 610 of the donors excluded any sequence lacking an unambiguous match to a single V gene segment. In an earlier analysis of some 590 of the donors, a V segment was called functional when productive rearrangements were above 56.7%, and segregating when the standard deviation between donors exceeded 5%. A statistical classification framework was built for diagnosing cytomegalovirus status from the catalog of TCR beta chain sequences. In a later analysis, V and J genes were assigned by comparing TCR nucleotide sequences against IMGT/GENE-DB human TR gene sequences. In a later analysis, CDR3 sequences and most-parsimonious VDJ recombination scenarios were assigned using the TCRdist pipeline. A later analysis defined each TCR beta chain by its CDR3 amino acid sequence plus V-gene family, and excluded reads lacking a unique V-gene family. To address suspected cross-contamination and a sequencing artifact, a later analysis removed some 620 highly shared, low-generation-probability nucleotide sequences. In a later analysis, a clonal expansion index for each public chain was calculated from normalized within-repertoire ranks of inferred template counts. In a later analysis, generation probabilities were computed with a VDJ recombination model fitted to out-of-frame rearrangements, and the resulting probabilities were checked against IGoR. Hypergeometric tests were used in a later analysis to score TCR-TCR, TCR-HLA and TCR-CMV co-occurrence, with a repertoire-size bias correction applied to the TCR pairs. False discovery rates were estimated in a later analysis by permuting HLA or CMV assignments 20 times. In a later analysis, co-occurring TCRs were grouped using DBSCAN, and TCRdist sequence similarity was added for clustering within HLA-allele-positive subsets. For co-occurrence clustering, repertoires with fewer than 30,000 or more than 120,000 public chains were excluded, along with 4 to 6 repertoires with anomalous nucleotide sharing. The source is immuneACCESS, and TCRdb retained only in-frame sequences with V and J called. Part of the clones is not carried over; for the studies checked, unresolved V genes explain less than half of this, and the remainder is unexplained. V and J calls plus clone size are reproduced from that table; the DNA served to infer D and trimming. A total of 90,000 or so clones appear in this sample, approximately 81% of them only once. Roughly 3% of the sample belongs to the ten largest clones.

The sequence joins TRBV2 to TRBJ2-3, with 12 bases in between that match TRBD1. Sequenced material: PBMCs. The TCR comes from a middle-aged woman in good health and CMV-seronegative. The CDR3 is CASRSIKGQGATDTQYF. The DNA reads TGTGCCAGCAGGAGCATTAAGGGACAGGGGGCTACAGATACGCAGTATTTT.